This T cell receptor (beta chain) was documented in a study of cytomegalovirus exposure and HLA in healthy donors. Study-wide findings and caveats: In a later analysis, several top co-occurrence clusters appeared linked to parvovirus B19, influenza, CMV and Epstein-Barr virus. It was likely that a cluster of highly shared sequence variants was a sequencing artifact.

In the case of this clone: What it binds is unknown.

Primers included in the PCR were 60 Vbeta and 13 Jbeta primers. Produced via immunoSEQ multiplex PCR; TCRdb's table is partial and in-frame only. Of roughly 100,000 clones in the sample, 74% were seen once. The CDR3 consists of 18 residues. Germline-derived CDR1 and CDR2 are SGHNT and YYREEE (reference sequence). J gave up 8 bases and V 3 bases, and 18 bases lay outside the gene matches. The sequenced sample was PBMCs. The chain couples TRBV5-4 to TRBJ2-1; 9 bases are a match to TRBD2. The clonotype was recovered from a man over 45 in good health and CMV-seropositive. For the CDR3, the DNA is TGTGCCAGCAGCTCGTCCTTAGCGGGGGCCACGAGAGGGGATGAGCAGTTCTTC. As protein: CASSSSLAGATRGDEQFF.